This entry lists 31 T cell receptor beta chains sequenced from one sample in a study of cytomegalovirus exposure and HLA in healthy donors. A multiplex PCR was run with 60 Vbeta primers and 13 Jbeta primers. Assay: immunoSEQ multiplex PCR; the TCRdb copy retains only in-frame clones and omits some. The data contain nearly 110,000 clones, over 75% of them seen just once; the ten biggest clones take up approximately 2.2%. The sequenced material came from PBMCs. The receptors here all came from a man aged 25 to 40 in good health and CMV-seronegative.

V usage is TRBV5-8 and J usage is TRBJ2-5; 13 bases map to TRBD2. CDR1 and CDR2 from the germline V gene are SGHTS and YDEGEE. The CDR3 totals 17 residues. The V and J ends lost 3 bases and 2 bases, in that order; junction bases with no gene match: 7. The CDR3 loop reads CASSSGLAGASQETQYF. The CDR3 DNA is TGTGCCAGCAGCTCAGGACTAGCGGGGGCCTCTCAAGAGACCCAGTACTTC.

This chain uses TRBV15 with TRBJ2-6; 10 bases fit TRBD1. Germline V gene sequence: CDR1 LNHNV, CDR2 YYDKDF (reference sequence). The V segment lost 3 bases and the J segment 2 bases; nucleotides outside the gene matches: 7. The CDR3 sequence is 18 residues long. The CDR3 is CATSRQDRGKPGANVLTF. The CDR3 DNA follows: TGTGCCACCAGCAGGCAGGACAGGGGGAAACCTGGGGCCAACGTCCTGACTTTC. The variable domain in full, completed from reference TRBV15 and TRBJ2-6, reads DAMVIQNPRYQVTQFGKPVTLSCSQTLNHNVMYWYQQKSSQAPKLLFHYYDKDFNNEADTPDNFQSRRPNTSFCFLDIRSPGLGDTAMYLCATSRQDRGKPGANVLTFGAGSRLTVL.

The gene calls are TRBV6-4 and TRBJ2-1; TRBD1 matches 10 bases. V lost 6 bases, J lost 9 bases, and 14 bases stayed unmatched. The germline V gene encodes CDR1 MRHNA and CDR2 SNTAGT. CDR3 length: 16 amino acids. CDR3 coding DNA: TGTGCCAGCAGCTACGCCGGGACAGGGGACGGGGGTGAGCAGTTCTTC. It translates to CASSYAGTGDGGEQFF.

Regarding this clone: This CDR3 fails to terminate in the conserved phenylalanine or tryptophan, so it likely reflects a read error. The V gene is TRBV14, the J gene TRBJ1-1, with D unclear. Germline loops: CDR1 SGHDN, CDR2 FVKESK. The CDR3 has 14 amino acids. Trimming left V 1 base short and J 4 bases short, with 10 bases between. The CDR3 reads CASSQVGEVTEAFV. CDR3 in DNA: TGTGCCAGCAGCCAAGTTGGAGAGGTCACTGAAGCTTTCGTT.

This clone was counted a few times. The rearrangement uses TRBV5-6 and TRBJ1-1, with D perhaps matching TRBD1 (5 bases). This CDR3 region has 15 residues. The germline CDR1 and CDR2 sequences are SGHDT and YYEEEE. The ends were cut back, 4 bases at V and 1 base at J, with 14 bases in the middle. The chain's CDR3 is CASSPRTLKNTEAFF. The CDR3 DNA reads TGTGCCAGCAGCCCCCGGACATTAAAGAACACTGAAGCTTTCTTT.

A note on this clone: The same CDR3 arises from other DNA sequences in this sample as well. The chain links TRBV9 to TRBJ2-1, with TRBD2 identical over 8 bases. CDR1 and CDR2 (germline): SGDLS, YYNGEE. This CDR3 spans 14 amino acids. V was clipped by 2 bases and J by 3 bases; unmatched bases: 1. This chain's CDR3 is CASSVSGIYNEQFF. The CDR3 DNA sequence: TGTGCCAGCAGCGTTAGCGGGATCTACAATGAGCAGTTCTTC.

This chain links TRBV18 with TRBJ1-5; 10 nucleotides line up with TRBD1. The CDR3 is 16 amino acids. The V gene end was trimmed by 2 bases and the J gene end by 4 bases; junction bases not matched to a gene: 5. CDR1 is KGHSH and CDR2 is LQKENI in the germline V gene. The CDR3 reads CASSPGQGVVNQPQHF. CDR3 DNA: TGTGCCAGCTCACCAGGACAGGGGGTGGTGAATCAGCCCCAGCATTTT.

This clone was recorded once. The genes are TRBV4-2 and TRBJ2-3, with TRBD2 matching over 10 bases. V lost 3 bases and J lost 1; bases outside the gene matches: 4. This CDR3 contains 16 residues. The germline gives CDR1 LGHNA, CDR2 YNFKEQ. In nucleotides, the CDR3 is TGTGCCAGCAGCCAGGCCGGGACTAGCGGCACAGATACGCAGTATTTT. Protein sequence: CASSQAGTSGTDTQYF.

The rearrangement uses TRBV7-9 and TRBJ1-1; no definite D call. The CDR3 runs to 16 residues. Germline V gene data show CDR1 as SEHNR and CDR2 as FQNEAQ (reference sequence). Deletions cut 5 bases from V and 1 base from J, with 17 bases between. The CDR3 bases are TGTGCCAGCAGCCCGAGACAAGCCTCCGGGAACACTGAAGCTTTCTTT. This codes for CASSPRQASGNTEAFF.

The DNA for the CDR3 is TGTGCCAGCAGCTTAAGGCGGGTACCCGGGGAGCTGTTTTTT. It encodes CASSLRRVPGELFF. This chain uses TRBV7-9 with TRBJ2-2; possible D gene TRBD2, 5 bases. Trimming took off 2 bases at V and 6 bases at J, with 10 bases between the two ends. Germline lookup yields CDR1 SEHNR and CDR2 FQNEAQ (reference sequence). The CDR3 length is 14 residues.

The CDR3 coding sequence is TGCGCCAGCAGCCAAGTGGGACTGCCGAACACTGAAGCTTTCTTT. This sequence encodes CASSQVGLPNTEAFF. The rearrangement links TRBV4-1 to TRBJ1-1; TRBD1 might be the D (5 bases). The CDR3 runs to 15 residues. CDR1 and CDR2 (germline): MGHRA, YSYEKL. Trimming stripped 1 base from V and 1 base from J, with 10 bases between.

Only a few counts were recorded for this clone. The V gene is TRBV4-2, the J gene TRBJ2-3, with 11 bases matching TRBD2. The CDR3 is 15 amino acids. The trim removed 3 bases at V and 2 bases at J, leaving 1 base unmatched. The germline gives CDR1 LGHNA, CDR2 YNFKEQ. DNA for the CDR3: TGTGCCAGCAGCCAGGGACTAGCGGACACAGATACGCAGTATTTT. It yields the protein CASSQGLADTDTQYF.

V usage is TRBV10-2 and J usage is TRBJ2-5; 8 nucleotides align to TRBD2. Per germline, CDR1 WSHSY and CDR2 SAAADI. CDR3 size: 13 residues. Trimming took 4 bases from V and 4 from J; bases not matched to a gene: 2. The CDR3 here is CASSVAGGETQYF. CDR3 DNA: TGCGCCAGCAGTGTCGCGGGGGGAGAGACCCAGTACTTC.

J is TRBJ1-2 and V is TRBV9, with 11 bases identical to TRBD1. V dropped 3 bases and J dropped 11; count of bases not matched to a gene: 12. Germline V gene lookup returns CDR1 SGDLS and CDR2 YYNGEE. The CDR3 spans 15 residues. CDR3 loop: CASSAGQGASVGYTF. In nucleotides, the CDR3 is TGTGCCAGCAGCGCTGGACAGGGGGCGAGCGTAGGTTACACCTTC.

The V gene is TRBV19, the J gene TRBJ2-1, with D perhaps TRBD1 (5 bases). V lost 6 bases and J lost 4, with 13 bases in between. The CDR3 is 14 residues long. Germline V CDR1 and CDR2: LNHDA, SQIVND (reference sequence). CDR3 in amino acids: CASSTDSYYNEQFF. For the CDR3, the DNA is TGTGCCAGTAGCACTGACAGCTATTACAATGAGCAGTTCTTC.

The V gene is TRBV5-1, the J gene TRBJ1-2, with D unclear. CDR1 is SGHRS, CDR2 YFSETQ, per germline. CDR3 length: 15 residues. The V end lost 0 bases, the J end lost 0 bases, and 9 bases lay between the germline ends. The CDR3 spells CASSLVSAPNYGYTF. CDR3 sequence (DNA): TGCGCCAGCAGCTTGGTCAGCGCTCCTAACTATGGCTACACCTTC.

V gene TRBV15 combines with J gene TRBJ1-4; D unresolved. Trimming removed 7 bases at V and 5 bases at J, with 14 bases between. This CDR3 has 14 amino acids. Per germline, CDR1 LNHNV and CDR2 YYDKDF (reference sequence). The CDR3 DNA follows: TGTGCCACCAAAAATAGACTACCCAATGAAAAACTGTTTTTT. Protein product: CATKNRLPNEKLFF.

V is TRBV30 and J is TRBJ1-5; D remains ambiguous. CDR1 and CDR2 from the germline V gene are GTSNPN and SVGIG (reference sequence). There are 14 residues in the CDR3. Trimming took 1 base from V and 0 from J, leaving 7 bases between them. CDR3 bases: TGTGCCTGGAGTGATAGTTTTAGCAATCAGCCCCAGCATTTT. It yields the protein CAWSDSFSNQPQHF.

This chain uses TRBV18 with TRBJ2-1; 8 nucleotides match TRBD2. The germline gives CDR1 KGHSH, CDR2 LQKENI. V lost 2 bases and J lost 4; bases outside the gene matches: 4. The CDR3 is made up of 15 amino acids. CDR3 sequence (DNA): TGTGCCAGCTCACCAGGACTAGCTCATTACAATGAGCAGTTCTTC. Protein: CASSPGLAHYNEQFF.

The chain carries TRBV21-1 and TRBJ1-5. TRBV21-1 is a known pseudogene. CDR3 length: 14 amino acids. The CDR3 reads CASSSIPGDQPQHF. The CDR3 DNA follows: TGTGCCAGCAGCTCGATCCCGGGGGATCAGCCCCAGCATTTT.

In its sample, this clone was seen a few times. The chain employs TRBV7-8 and TRBJ2-7, with D unresolved. Trimming pared 4 bases from V and 0 bases from J, leaving 10 bases between. CDR3 size: 14 residues. Germline-derived CDR1 and CDR2 are SGHVS and FQNEAQ. This chain's CDR3 is CASSYSDNSYEQYF. CDR3 bases: TGTGCCAGCAGCTATTCCGACAACTCCTACGAGCAGTACTTC.

The chain couples TRBV30 to TRBJ2-6; 8 nucleotides line up with TRBD1. CDR3 length: 15 amino acids. After removal of 5 bases from V and 0 bases from J, the junction contained 3 bases not matched to a gene. The germline gives CDR1 GTSNPN, CDR2 SVGIG (reference sequence). CDR3 residues: CAWGDRNSGANVLTF. The CDR3 DNA is TGTGCCTGGGGGGACAGGAACTCTGGGGCCAACGTCCTGACTTTC.

The chain links TRBV7-3 to TRBJ2-1; 12 nucleotides match TRBD2. Germline V gene data show CDR1 as SGHTA and CDR2 as FQGTGA. V dropped 5 bases and J dropped 5; count of bases not matched to a gene: 4. The CDR3 covers 15 residues. CDR3 bases: TGTGCCAGCAGCCGACTAGCGGGGGCGGACAATGAGCAGTTCTTC. Translated, it gives CASSRLAGADNEQFF.

The chain combines TRBV5-6 with TRBJ2-7; 7 bases agree with TRBD1. V was clipped by 4 bases and J by 1 base; unmatched bases: 11. The CDR3 contains 16 residues. CDR1 and CDR2 from the germline V gene are SGHDT and YYEEEE. In nucleotides, the CDR3 is TGTGCCAGCAGCCTATACCGAGGGGGCCCTTCCTACGAGCAGTACTTC. It encodes CASSLYRGGPSYEQYF. Full variable domain (rest looked up from reference TRBV5-6 and TRBJ2-7): DAGVTQSPTHLIKTRGQQVTLRCSPKSGHDTVSWYQQALGQGPQFIFQYYEEEERQRGNFPDRFSGHQFPNYSSELNVNALLLGDSALYLCASSLYRGGPSYEQYFGPGTRLTVT.

The sample holds a few counts of this clone. V and J are TRBV4-1 and TRBJ1-4; D is ambiguous. Germline lookup yields CDR1 MGHRA and CDR2 YSYEKL. V was shortened by 4 bases and J by 7 bases, with 10 bases between the two germline ends. The CDR3 length is 13 residues. CDR3: CASSLTGGEKLFF. The CDR3 nucleotides read TGCGCCAGCAGCCTAACGGGTGGTGAAAAACTGTTTTTT.

The gene calls are TRBV6-1 and TRBJ1-5; 8 bases map to TRBD1. The J segment lost 0 bases and the V segment lost 1 base, leaving 11 bases of the junction unmatched. In germline, CDR1 is MNHNS, CDR2 SASEGT. The CDR3 contains 19 residues. The CDR3 DNA reads as TGTGCCAGCAGTGAAGGTGGTGGGACAGGACCGTATAGCAATCAGCCCCAGCATTTT. This codes for CASSEGGGTGPYSNQPQHF.

This rearrangement joins TRBV29-1 to TRBJ2-3; 8 bases line up with TRBD1. The CDR3 spans 15 residues. The ends lost 5 bases at V and 0 bases at J; junction bases unmatched: 7. The germline V gene has CDR1 SQVTM and CDR2 ANQGSEA. DNA of the CDR3: TGCAGCGTTCGCCCAGGGGGCCCTAGCACAGATACGCAGTATTTT. It is translated as CSVRPGGPSTDTQYF.

The chain uses TRBV27 and TRBJ1-6; D is unclear. This CDR3 spans 14 amino acids. The germline V gene encodes CDR1 MNHEY and CDR2 SMNVEV (reference sequence). The V end lost 8 bases, the J end lost 2 bases, and 10 bases lay between the germline ends. The CDR3: CASGASTYNSPLHF. The DNA of the CDR3 is TGTGCCAGCGGAGCGTCGACCTATAATTCACCCCTCCACTTT.

This clone was seen a single time. The chain uses TRBV29-1 and TRBJ2-3; 9 nucleotides align to TRBD2. With 2 bases clipped from V and 5 bases from J, the junction kept 8 bases outside the gene matches. The CDR3 runs 15 residues. Germline CDR1 is SQVTM and CDR2 is ANQGSEA. The CDR3 nucleotides read TGCAGCGTTGAAACTGCGGGGGGGCCGATAGATACGCAGTATTTT. Encoded protein: CSVETAGGPIDTQYF.

This chain connects TRBV7-6 to TRBJ2-2; perhaps TRBD2 as D (6 bases). The CDR3 is 15 amino acids. V was clipped by 5 bases and J by 4 bases, with 14 bases between them. Germline V lookup: CDR1 SGHVS, CDR2 FNYEAQ. The CDR3 DNA sequence: TGTGCCAGCAGCGACTCCGGGACTCGCACCGGGGAGCTGTTTTTT. It encodes CASSDSGTRTGELFF.

V gene TRBV6-1 combines with J gene TRBJ1-2, with 9 bases identical to TRBD1. This CDR3 is 13 amino acids long. Trimming at V came to 7 bases and at J to 4 bases, leaving 4 bases not matched to a gene. Germline CDR1 MNHNS, CDR2 SASEGT. Written as DNA, the CDR3 is TGTGCCAGCATTCTGACAGGGGGCTATGGCTACACCTTC. It is translated as CASILTGGYGYTF.